Listed below are T cell receptor beta chains from one sample, sequenced in a study of identical twins. TCRdb passed the 5' RACE reads through MiXCR, listing each CDR3 protein once. Among about 530,000 distinct CDR3 sequences listed, approximately 16% were seen once. The same sample was also used in a study of yellow fever vaccine responses in identical twins.

Sequenced: CD4+ T cells sorted from blood. The receptor source for this set is a woman under 30 in good health. CDR3s include the opening cysteine and the closing phenylalanine or tryptophan. The D gene is left open where the match is weak. Clone size appears in some rows only: once, few, many, or a class for an expanded clone.

d_call: TRBD2
j_call: TRBJ2-3
clone_size: few
v_call: TRBV12-3/TRBV12-4
cdr3_aa: CASSSLAGVLDTQYF
cdr3_nt: TGTGCCAGCAGTTCACTAGCGGGAGTTCTAGATACGCAGTATTTT

d_call: -
j_call: TRBJ2-7
clone_size: few
v_call: TRBV15
cdr3_aa: CATSSEEATYEQYF
cdr3_nt: TGTGCCACCAGCAGCGAAGAGGCGACCTACGAGCAGTACTTC

d_call: -
j_call: TRBJ2-5
clone_size: many
v_call: TRBV20-1
cdr3_aa: CSAQGHQETQYF
cdr3_nt: TGCAGTGCTCAGGGACACCAAGAGACCCAGTACTTC

d_call: -
j_call: TRBJ2-1
clone_size: few
v_call: TRBV21-1
cdr3_aa: CASSLLFGQESYNEQFF
cdr3_nt: TGTGCCAGCAGCTTACTATTCGGTCAGGAGTCCTACAATGAGCAGTTCTTC

d_call: TRBD1
j_call: TRBJ2-1
clone_size: few
v_call: TRBV3-1
cdr3_aa: CASSHTGGLDNEQFF
cdr3_nt: TGTGCCAGCAGCCATACAGGGGGACTGGACAATGAGCAGTTCTTC

d_call: -
j_call: TRBJ2-1
clone_size: -
v_call: TRBV6-1
cdr3_aa: CASSVNGWTYNEQFF
cdr3_nt: TGTGCCAGCAGTGTAAACGGATGGACCTACAATGAGCAGTTCTTC

d_call: -
j_call: TRBJ1-1
clone_size: -
v_call: TRBV12-3/TRBV12-4
cdr3_aa: CAITVGAEAFF
cdr3_nt: TGTGCCATAACGGTCGGCGCTGAAGCTTTCTTT

d_call: TRBD1
j_call: TRBJ1-1
clone_size: -
v_call: TRBV24-1
cdr3_aa: CATSVGQGGTEAFF
cdr3_nt: TGTGCCACCAGTGTTGGACAGGGGGGCACTGAAGCTTTCTTT

d_call: -
j_call: TRBJ2-1
clone_size: few
v_call: TRBV7-2
cdr3_aa: CASSLSVNEQFF
cdr3_nt: TGTGCCAGCAGCTTAAGTGTCAATGAGCAGTTCTTC

d_call: -
j_call: TRBJ2-5
clone_size: few
v_call: TRBV12-3/TRBV12-4
cdr3_aa: CASRGRTQETQYF
cdr3_nt: TGTGCCAGCAGGGGGCGGACACAGGAGACCCAGTACTTC

d_call: -
j_call: TRBJ2-2
clone_size: -
v_call: TRBV23-1
cdr3_aa: CASSLSATNTGELFF
cdr3_nt: TGCGCCAGCAGTCTTTCAGCCACGAACACCGGGGAGCTGTTTTTT

d_call: -
j_call: TRBJ1-1
clone_size: many
v_call: TRBV3-1
cdr3_aa: CASSPLPGGLNTEAFF
cdr3_nt: TGTGCCAGCAGCCCCCTTCCGGGGGGCTTGAACACTGAAGCTTTCTTT

d_call: -
j_call: TRBJ2-7
clone_size: few
v_call: TRBV11-2
cdr3_aa: CASSFEVPFEQYF
cdr3_nt: TGTGCCAGCAGCTTTGAGGTACCCTTCGAGCAGTACTTC

d_call: -
j_call: TRBJ2-3
clone_size: -
v_call: TRBV7-6
cdr3_aa: CASSPARGGADTQYF
cdr3_nt: TGTGCCAGCAGCCCAGCTAGGGGGGGGGCAGATACGCAGTATTTT

d_call: -
j_call: TRBJ2-1
clone_size: -
v_call: TRBV5-6
cdr3_aa: CASSLVQLPYNEQFF
cdr3_nt: TGTGCCAGCAGCTTGGTTCAGTTACCCTACAATGAGCAGTTCTTC

d_call: -
j_call: TRBJ2-2
clone_size: many
v_call: TRBV18
cdr3_aa: CASSPENTGELFF
cdr3_nt: TGTGCCAGCTCACCAGAGAACACCGGGGAGCTGTTTTTT

d_call: TRBD1
j_call: TRBJ1-1
clone_size: few
v_call: TRBV2
cdr3_aa: CASSGTGGSLGTEAFF
cdr3_nt: TGTGCCAGCAGCGGGACAGGGGGCAGTTTGGGCACTGAAGCTTTCTTT

d_call: TRBD2
j_call: TRBJ2-3
clone_size: few
v_call: TRBV20-1
cdr3_aa: CSASGGGAGGTDTQYF
cdr3_nt: TGCAGTGCTAGTGGCGGGGGGGCTGGTGGCACAGATACGCAGTATTTT

d_call: -
j_call: TRBJ2-7
clone_size: many
v_call: TRBV29-1
cdr3_aa: CSALGAGSYEQYF
cdr3_nt: TGCAGCGCCCTCGGTGCGGGATCCTACGAGCAGTACTTC

d_call: TRBD1
j_call: TRBJ2-1
clone_size: -
v_call: TRBV5-1
cdr3_aa: CASSPGGGTGDNEQFF
cdr3_nt: TGCGCCAGCAGCCCAGGAGGCGGGACAGGGGACAATGAGCAGTTCTTC

d_call: TRBD2
j_call: TRBJ2-1
clone_size: many
v_call: TRBV5-1
cdr3_aa: CASSSGTSGNNEQFF
cdr3_nt: TGTGCCAGCAGTTCCGGGACTAGCGGAAACAATGAGCAGTTCTTC

d_call: TRBD1
j_call: TRBJ2-5
clone_size: -
v_call: TRBV6-1
cdr3_aa: CASRDTGGLRETQYF
cdr3_nt: TGTGCCAGCAGAGATACAGGGGGCCTTCGAGAGACCCAGTACTTC

d_call: -
j_call: TRBJ2-1
clone_size: few
v_call: TRBV4-1
cdr3_aa: CASSQVMGEEQFF
cdr3_nt: TGCGCCAGCAGCCAAGTTATGGGGGAGGAGCAGTTCTTC

d_call: TRBD2
j_call: TRBJ2-1
clone_size: -
v_call: TRBV11-3
cdr3_aa: CASRTGGRNEQFF
cdr3_nt: TGTGCCAGCAGAACGGGAGGTCGGAATGAGCAGTTCTTC

d_call: -
j_call: TRBJ2-7
clone_size: many
v_call: TRBV10-3
cdr3_aa: CAISKSEPFYEQYF
cdr3_nt: TGTGCCATCAGTAAGTCAGAACCTTTCTACGAGCAGTACTTC

d_call: TRBD2
j_call: TRBJ2-5
clone_size: -
v_call: TRBV20-1
cdr3_aa: CSASLGGRAPETQYF
cdr3_nt: TGCAGTGCTAGTCTCGGCGGGAGGGCCCCAGAGACCCAGTACTTC

d_call: -
j_call: TRBJ2-1
clone_size: -
v_call: TRBV20-1
cdr3_aa: CSARGRTVYNEQFF
cdr3_nt: TGCAGTGCTAGAGGTCGGACAGTCTACAATGAGCAGTTCTTC

d_call: -
j_call: TRBJ2-3
clone_size: once
v_call: TRBV3-1
cdr3_aa: CASSPEEGSTDTQYF
cdr3_nt: TGTGCCAGCAGCCCGGAGGAGGGTAGCACAGATACGCAGTATTTT

d_call: -
j_call: TRBJ2-4
clone_size: few
v_call: TRBV29-1
cdr3_aa: CSVERLEKNIQYF
cdr3_nt: TGCAGCGTTGAGCGGCTAGAGAAAAACATTCAGTACTTC

d_call: -
j_call: TRBJ2-5
clone_size: few
v_call: TRBV20-1
cdr3_aa: CSARDLRAETQYF
cdr3_nt: TGCAGTGCTAGAGATTTGAGGGCAGAGACCCAGTACTTC

d_call: -
j_call: TRBJ1-6
clone_size: -
v_call: TRBV12-3/TRBV12-4
cdr3_aa: CASSENRVRSPLHF
cdr3_nt: TGTGCCAGCAGCGAAAACAGGGTTAGATCACCCCTCCACTTT

d_call: TRBD2
j_call: TRBJ2-2
clone_size: few
v_call: TRBV29-1
cdr3_aa: CSVVGTSHRDTGELFF
cdr3_nt: TGCAGCGTCGTTGGGACTAGCCATCGGGACACCGGGGAGCTGTTTTTT

d_call: -
j_call: TRBJ2-5
clone_size: -
v_call: TRBV4-1
cdr3_aa: CASSQETGPRAQYF
cdr3_nt: TGCGCCAGCAGCCAAGAGACAGGTCCGAGGGCCCAGTACTTC

d_call: -
j_call: TRBJ1-2
clone_size: few
v_call: TRBV10-3
cdr3_aa: CATIGGGLSNYGYTF
cdr3_nt: TGTGCCACCATAGGTGGGGGCCTCTCTAACTATGGCTACACCTTC

d_call: -
j_call: TRBJ1-1
clone_size: -
v_call: TRBV3-1
cdr3_aa: CASSLRNGGTEAFF
cdr3_nt: TGTGCCAGCAGCCTTAGGAACGGGGGCACTGAAGCTTTCTTT

d_call: TRBD2
j_call: TRBJ2-7
clone_size: few
v_call: TRBV18
cdr3_aa: CASSPGLAGDGEQYF
cdr3_nt: TGTGCCAGCTCACCGGGGCTAGCGGGAGACGGCGAGCAGTACTTC